Listed below are T cell receptor beta chains from one sample, sequenced in a study of shared clonotypes between healthy human individuals. Assay used: immunoSEQ multiplex PCR; TCRdb lists only in-frame clones, some missing. The sample shows around 2,000,000 clones, about 95% of them seen only once. Sequencing input: naive CD8+ T cells sorted from blood. These receptor sequences come from a man aged 18 to 29 in good health. The CDR3 runs from the conserved cysteine through the conserved F or W. A D gene is named only where the DNA matches it firmly. Size is stated for part of the rows, as once, few or many counts, or as a class when the clone is expanded.

v_gene: TRBV7-9
abundance: .
j_gene: TRBJ2-2
d_gene: .
CDR3aa: CASSPLTGELFF
CDR3nt: TGTGCCAGCAGCCCCCTTACCGGGGAGCTGTTTTTT

v_gene: TRBV29-1
abundance: .
j_gene: TRBJ2-2
d_gene: .
CDR3aa: CSVARVNTGELFF
CDR3nt: TGCAGCGTTGCCAGAGTAAACACCGGGGAGCTGTTTTTT

v_gene: TRBV19
abundance: .
j_gene: TRBJ2-7
d_gene: TRBD1
CDR3aa: CASSRGQGVYEQYF
CDR3nt: TGTGCCAGTAGTCGTGGACAGGGGGTTTACGAGCAGTACTTC

v_gene: TRBV7-9
abundance: .
j_gene: TRBJ2-1
d_gene: TRBD2
CDR3aa: CASSTPGLAGANEQFF
CDR3nt: TGTGCCAGCAGCACTCCGGGACTAGCGGGAGCAAATGAGCAGTTCTTC

v_gene: TRBV28
abundance: .
j_gene: TRBJ2-7
d_gene: TRBD2
CDR3aa: CASQQAGRPYEQYF
CDR3nt: TGTGCCAGCCAACAAGCGGGGAGACCCTACGAGCAGTACTTC

v_gene: TRBV14
abundance: .
j_gene: TRBJ1-2
d_gene: .
CDR3aa: CASSPDRTYGYTF
CDR3nt: TGTGCCAGCAGCCCGGACAGAACTTATGGCTACACCTTC

v_gene: TRBV7-9
abundance: .
j_gene: TRBJ1-1
d_gene: TRBD1
CDR3aa: CASSSIQGAGTEAFF
CDR3nt: TGTGCCAGCAGCTCTATACAGGGGGCAGGCACTGAAGCTTTCTTT

v_gene: TRBV6-6
abundance: .
j_gene: TRBJ2-1
d_gene: .
CDR3aa: CASSYSGIDEQFF
CDR3nt: TGTGCCAGCAGTTACTCGGGGATCGATGAGCAGTTCTTC

v_gene: TRBV7-7
abundance: .
j_gene: TRBJ2-1
d_gene: TRBD1
CDR3aa: CASSSRDRGDNEQFF
CDR3nt: TGTGCTAGCAGCTCCCGGGACAGGGGGGACAATGAGCAGTTCTTC

v_gene: TRBV29-1
abundance: .
j_gene: TRBJ2-1
d_gene: .
CDR3aa: CSAPIIGTREFF
CDR3nt: TGCAGCGCCCCTATTATCGGGACACGGGAGTTCTTC

v_gene: TRBV6-5
abundance: .
j_gene: TRBJ2-7
d_gene: TRBD1
CDR3aa: CASSFSGTGAYEQYF
CDR3nt: TGTGCCAGCAGTTTCTCCGGGACAGGGGCCTACGAGCAGTACTTC

v_gene: TRBV6-5
abundance: .
j_gene: TRBJ2-7
d_gene: .
CDR3aa: CASSYSPGEYEQYF
CDR3nt: TGTGCCAGCAGTTATAGTCCAGGGGAATACGAGCAGTACTTC

v_gene: TRBV4-1
abundance: .
j_gene: TRBJ2-1
d_gene: .
CDR3aa: CASSQDGTIWSNEQFF
CDR3nt: TGCGCCAGCAGCCAAGATGGGACCATTTGGAGTAATGAGCAGTTCTTC

v_gene: TRBV13
abundance: .
j_gene: TRBJ1-2
d_gene: .
CDR3aa: CASSPGTHYGYTF
CDR3nt: TGTGCCAGCAGCCCAGGGACGCACTATGGCTACACCTTC

v_gene: TRBV6-1
abundance: .
j_gene: TRBJ2-7
d_gene: .
CDR3aa: CASSESPDEQYF
CDR3nt: TGTGCCAGCAGTGAATCTCCCGACGAGCAGTACTTC

v_gene: TRBV7-9
abundance: .
j_gene: TRBJ1-3
d_gene: .
CDR3aa: CASSPQTSGNTIYF
CDR3nt: TGTGCCAGCAGCCCTCAAACCTCTGGAAACACCATATATTTT

v_gene: TRBV18
abundance: .
j_gene: TRBJ1-5
d_gene: .
CDR3aa: CASSPATTSNQPQHF
CDR3nt: TGTGCCAGCTCACCGGCGACCACGAGCAATCAGCCCCAGCATTTT

v_gene: TRBV5-1
abundance: .
j_gene: TRBJ2-3
d_gene: TRBD2
CDR3aa: CASSSEPIAGATDTQYF
CDR3nt: TGCGCCAGCAGCTCCGAACCCATAGCGGGGGCCACAGATACGCAGTATTTT

v_gene: TRBV7-8
abundance: .
j_gene: TRBJ2-7
d_gene: .
CDR3aa: CASSLATGYEQYF
CDR3nt: TGTGCCAGCAGCTTAGCAACGGGCTACGAGCAGTACTTC

v_gene: TRBV4-3
abundance: .
j_gene: TRBJ2-5
d_gene: TRBD2
CDR3aa: CASSQELVSGRVQETQYF
CDR3nt: TGCGCCAGCAGCCAAGAGTTAGTTAGCGGGAGGGTCCAAGAGACCCAGTACTTC

v_gene: TRBV15
abundance: .
j_gene: TRBJ1-4
d_gene: .
CDR3aa: CATSRDLGVGEKLFF
CDR3nt: TGTGCCACCAGCAGAGATTTGGGAGTAGGAGAAAAACTGTTTTTT

v_gene: TRBV7-9
abundance: .
j_gene: TRBJ2-3
d_gene: .
CDR3aa: CASSLAVDRRTDTQYF
CDR3nt: TGTGCCAGCAGCTTAGCCGTCGACAGGCGCACAGATACGCAGTATTTT

v_gene: TRBV9
abundance: .
j_gene: TRBJ2-5
d_gene: TRBD2
CDR3aa: CASSVGWTSGGEETQYF
CDR3nt: TGTGCCAGCAGCGTAGGGTGGACTAGCGGGGGGGAAGAGACCCAGTACTTC

v_gene: TRBV25-1
abundance: .
j_gene: TRBJ1-4
d_gene: .
CDR3aa: CASSESMGEKLFF
CDR3nt: TGTGCCAGCAGTGAATCTATGGGTGAAAAACTGTTTTTT

v_gene: TRBV11-2
abundance: once
j_gene: TRBJ2-2
d_gene: TRBD1
CDR3aa: CASDTGGPGELFF
CDR3nt: TGTGCCAGCGATACAGGGGGCCCCGGGGAGCTGTTTTTT

v_gene: TRBV2
abundance: .
j_gene: TRBJ1-6
d_gene: .
CDR3aa: CASRVDGIDAPLHF
CDR3nt: TGTGCCAGCAGAGTGGACGGAATCGACGCACCCCTCCACTTT

v_gene: TRBV6-1
abundance: .
j_gene: TRBJ1-1
d_gene: TRBD1
CDR3aa: CASSATGATEAFF
CDR3nt: TGTGCCAGCAGTGCCACAGGGGCCACTGAAGCTTTCTTT

v_gene: TRBV2
abundance: .
j_gene: TRBJ2-5
d_gene: .
CDR3aa: CASSGIEETQYF
CDR3nt: TGTGCCAGTTCAGGGATAGAAGAGACCCAGTACTTC

v_gene: TRBV6-5
abundance: .
j_gene: TRBJ2-2
d_gene: TRBD2
CDR3aa: CASSSSGSWAGELFF
CDR3nt: TGTGCCAGCAGTTCGAGCGGGAGCTGGGCCGGGGAGCTGTTTTTT

v_gene: TRBV10-3
abundance: .
j_gene: TRBJ2-7
d_gene: .
CDR3aa: CAISDTLSSYEQYF
CDR3nt: TGTGCCATCAGTGATACTCTGAGCTCCTACGAGCAGTACTTC

v_gene: TRBV19
abundance: .
j_gene: TRBJ2-5
d_gene: .
CDR3aa: CASTLRGTGRETQYF
CDR3nt: TGTGCCAGTACTCTCCGGGGGACGGGAAGGGAGACCCAGTACTTC

v_gene: TRBV9
abundance: .
j_gene: TRBJ1-1
d_gene: .
CDR3aa: CASSVGVMNTEAFF
CDR3nt: TGTGCCAGCAGCGTCGGGGTCATGAACACTGAAGCTTTCTTT

v_gene: TRBV9
abundance: once
j_gene: TRBJ2-7
d_gene: .
CDR3aa: CASSVADASSYEQYF
CDR3nt: TGTGCCAGCAGCGTAGCCGACGCAAGCTCCTACGAGCAGTACTTC

v_gene: TRBV30
abundance: .
j_gene: TRBJ1-5
d_gene: TRBD1
CDR3aa: CAQRVRTGVSNQPQHF
CDR3nt: TGTGCCCAAAGGGTCCGGACAGGGGTCTCCAATCAGCCCCAGCATTTT

v_gene: TRBV5-4
abundance: .
j_gene: TRBJ1-1
d_gene: .
CDR3aa: CASSLGASSNTEAFF
CDR3nt: TGTGCCAGCAGCTTGGGCGCCAGCTCAAACACTGAAGCTTTCTTT

v_gene: TRBV9
abundance: .
j_gene: TRBJ2-3
d_gene: TRBD2
CDR3aa: CASSVGTSGGDTQYF
CDR3nt: TGTGCCAGCAGCGTGGGGACCTCGGGGGGAGATACGCAGTATTTT

v_gene: TRBV5-1
abundance: .
j_gene: TRBJ1-2
d_gene: TRBD1
CDR3aa: CASSPRTGANYGYTF
CDR3nt: TGCGCCAGCAGCCCACGGACAGGAGCTAACTATGGCTACACCTTC

v_gene: TRBV5-5
abundance: .
j_gene: TRBJ2-1
d_gene: .
CDR3aa: CASSPAASSYNEQFF
CDR3nt: TGTGCCAGCAGCCCGGCGGCAAGCTCCTACAATGAGCAGTTCTTC

v_gene: TRBV13
abundance: .
j_gene: TRBJ2-5
d_gene: TRBD2
CDR3aa: CASSGSGGVQETQYF
CDR3nt: TGTGCCAGCAGTGGTAGCGGGGGGGTCCAAGAGACCCAGTACTTC

v_gene: TRBV13
abundance: .
j_gene: TRBJ1-1
d_gene: .
CDR3aa: CASSFGGPMGAFF
CDR3nt: TGTGCCAGCAGCTTTGGGGGGCCCATGGGGGCTTTCTTT

v_gene: TRBV5-6
abundance: .
j_gene: TRBJ2-1
d_gene: TRBD2
CDR3aa: CASSSGTTYNEQFF
CDR3nt: TGTGCCAGCAGCTCCGGGACTACCTACAATGAGCAGTTCTTC

v_gene: TRBV5-6
abundance: .
j_gene: TRBJ2-7
d_gene: TRBD2
CDR3aa: CASSLASGPSYEQYF
CDR3nt: TGTGCCAGCAGCTTGGCTAGCGGGCCCTCCTACGAGCAGTACTTC

v_gene: TRBV7-2
abundance: .
j_gene: TRBJ2-7
d_gene: TRBD1
CDR3aa: CASSLEATGGYYEQYF
CDR3nt: TGTGCCAGCAGCTTAGAGGCGACAGGGGGCTACTACGAGCAGTACTTC

v_gene: TRBV10-2
abundance: .
j_gene: TRBJ1-2
d_gene: .
CDR3aa: CASSPDPLVGYTF
CDR3nt: TGCGCCAGCAGCCCCGACCCACTGGTGGGCTACACCTTC

v_gene: TRBV30
abundance: .
j_gene: TRBJ2-5
d_gene: .
CDR3aa: CAWEGEGETQYF
CDR3nt: TGTGCCTGGGAGGGGGAGGGAGAGACCCAGTACTTC

v_gene: TRBV7-9
abundance: .
j_gene: TRBJ1-1
d_gene: .
CDR3aa: CASGDTEAFF
CDR3nt: TGTGCCAGCGGGGACACTGAAGCTTTCTTT